This passage covers 24 T cell receptor beta chains from one sample sequenced in a study of response to subunit inactivated influenza vaccine (dated by TCRdb to between 2017 and 2018). Libraries were constructed by RT-PCR. Sequencing relied on an Illumina HiSeq 2500. Through fastp at Q25 and MiXCR, TCRdb rebuilt clones from the public reads, retaining in-frame beta chains. One record per CDR3 amino acid sequence lists the most common genes and DNA. This sample holds some 500,000 distinct CDR3 sequences; 15% to 20% were observed only once. The ten largest clonotypes hold less than 4% of the sample. The material sequenced was CD4+ T cells sorted from PBMCs, taken around 25 months after vaccination. These receptors were taken from a man between 45 and 75 years old who received an inactivated influenza vaccine. Donor details come from another sample of the same person, matched by shared clones.

This clonotype has only a few counts. The chain combines TRBV29-1 with TRBJ1-4; the match to TRBD1 covers 9 bases. CDR1 is SQVTM, CDR2 ANQGSEA, per germline. This CDR3 has 15 amino acids. With V trimmed by 4 bases and J by 6 bases, 9 bases remained unmatched. The CDR3 reads CSVGDREGRDEKLFF. As DNA, the CDR3 is TGCAGCGTTGGGGACAGGGAGGGGAGGGATGAAAAACTGTTTTTT. The full variable domain, completed using reference TRBV29-1 and TRBJ1-4, is SAVISQKPSRDICQRGTSLTIQCQVDSQVTMMFWYRQQPGQSLTLIATANQGSEATYESGFVIDKFPISRPNLTFSTLTVSNMSPEDSSIYLCSVGDREGRDEKLFFGSGTQLSVL.

This clonotype was found once. The J gene is TRBJ2-7, the V gene TRBV28, with TRBD1 identical over 8 bases. Germline-derived CDR1 and CDR2 are MDHEN and SYDVKM. The CDR3 extends over 14 amino acids. The V gene end was trimmed by 7 bases and the J gene end by 0 bases; junction bases not matched to a gene: 5. Here the CDR3 reads CASKGQGSSYEQYF. The CDR3 nucleotides are TGTGCCAGCAAAGGACAGGGAAGCTCCTACGAGCAGTACTTC.

The sample holds a few counts of this clonotype. CDR3 sequence reads: CASSVESWTGELFF. The CDR3 nucleotides are TGTGCCAGCAGCGTAGAAAGTTGGACCGGGGAGCTGTTTTTT. V is TRBV9 and J is TRBJ2-2; the D is unclear. Trimming shortened V by 0 bases and J by 5 bases, and 8 bases separated the two germline ends. The CDR3 sequence is 14 residues long. The germline V gene has CDR1 SGDLS and CDR2 YYNGEE. Using reference TRBV9 and TRBJ2-2 for the parts outside the CDR3, the full variable domain is DSGVTQTPKHLITATGQRVTLRCSPRSGDLSVYWYQQSLDQGLQFLIQYYNGEERAKGNILERFSAQQFPDLHSELNLSSLELGDSALYFCASSVESWTGELFFGEGSRLTVL.

The chain couples TRBV3-1 to TRBJ2-5; D unclear. Germline CDR1 and CDR2: LGHDT and YNNKEL (reference sequence). The V and J ends lost 8 bases and 1 base respectively, with 14 bases between them. This CDR3 spans 14 amino acids. The CDR3 region has the DNA TGTGCCAGCGCGCCGGGCGGCACCCAAGAGACCCAGTACTTC. Amino acid sequence: CASAPGGTQETQYF.

The chain couples TRBV4-3 to TRBJ1-6; D is uncertain. V was shortened by 4 bases and J by 11 bases, with 18 bases between the two germline ends. Germline V gives CDR1 LGHNA, CDR2 YSLEER. CDR3 length equals 15 residues. This chain's CDR3 is CASSPREGIGTPLHF. The CDR3 DNA reads TGCGCCAGCAGCCCCCGGGAGGGTATCGGGACACCCCTCCACTTT.

The chain carries TRBV24-1 and TRBJ2-1; 7 bases line up with TRBD2. This CDR3 is 15 amino acids long. The germline V gene has CDR1 KGHDR and CDR2 SFDVKD. Trimming took 1 base from V and 7 from J; bases not matched to a gene: 6. For the CDR3, the DNA is TGTGCCACCAGTGATTTAGCGAGCGGGAAGAATGAGCAGTTCTTC. Amino acids: CATSDLASGKNEQFF.

V gene TRBV4-1 combines with J gene TRBJ1-2; a weak D match, TRBD1 (5 bases). This CDR3 has 15 residues. The germline gives CDR1 MGHRA, CDR2 YSYEKL. V was cut by 1 base and J by 4 bases, with 13 bases left in between. Written as DNA, the CDR3 is TGCGCCAGCAGCCAAGCGGTAGGGGAGGGCTATGGCTACACCTTC. It encodes CASSQAVGEGYGYTF.

The V and J genes are TRBV14 and TRBJ2-7; the D is unclear. Germline assignment: CDR1 SGHDN and CDR2 FVKESK. The CDR3 totals 14 residues. Trimming stripped 2 bases from V and 0 bases from J, with 8 bases between. The CDR3 region is CASSQSFSSYEQYF. The CDR3 nucleotides read TGTGCCAGCAGCCAAAGCTTTTCCTCCTACGAGCAGTACTTC. Using reference TRBV14 and TRBJ2-7 for the parts outside the CDR3, the full variable domain is EAGVTQFPSHSVIEKGQTVTLRCDPISGHDNLYWYRRVMGKEIKFLLHFVKESKQDESGMPNNRFLAERTGGTYSTLKVQPAELEDSGVYFCASSQSFSSYEQYFGPGTRLTVT.

This clonotype was counted only a few times. The V call is TRBV28, the J call TRBJ2-3, with TRBD2 matching over 14 bases. The germline V gene encodes CDR1 MDHEN and CDR2 SYDVKM. V lost 4 bases to trimming and J lost 5 bases; unmatched junction nucleotides: 14. The CDR3 runs to 19 residues. CDR3 nucleotide sequence: TGTGCCAGCAGTTACCTCGCCCCGGGACTAGCGGGAGATAAAGATACGCAGTATTTT. Translation: CASSYLAPGLAGDKDTQYF.

This clonotype was counted a few times. The CDR3 here is CSVRQEMNTEAFF. CDR3 sequence (DNA): TGCAGCGTCCGACAGGAGATGAACACTGAAGCTTTCTTT. V usage is TRBV29-1 and J usage is TRBJ1-1; D is perhaps TRBD1 (6 bases). Trimming removed 6 bases at V and 0 bases at J, with 11 bases between. The CDR3 is made up of 13 amino acids. CDR1 SQVTM and CDR2 ANQGSEA come from the germline V gene.

The table lists this clonotype with a few counts. The chain employs TRBV6-1 and TRBJ2-4; a weak D match, TRBD1 (5 bases). CDR1 and CDR2 from the germline V gene are MNHNS and SASEGT. This CDR3 contains 14 residues. V gave up 6 bases and J gave up 4 bases, with 13 bases separating them. The CDR3: CASSPRQSKNIQYF. In DNA form, the CDR3 reads TGTGCCAGCAGCCCTCGACAGTCTAAAAACATTCAGTACTTC.

This clonotype was detected many times. This chain connects TRBV24-1 to TRBJ2-2; 7 bases fit TRBD2. With 1 base clipped from V and 4 bases from J, the junction kept 8 bases outside the gene matches. From germline, CDR1 is KGHDR and CDR2 SFDVKD. This CDR3 has 17 amino acids. The CDR3 sequence is CATSDLVSGGLTGELFF. In DNA form, the CDR3 reads TGTGCCACCAGTGATTTAGTGTCGGGGGGACTCACCGGGGAGCTGTTTTTT.

The rearrangement links TRBV5-1 to TRBJ2-5; TRBD1 might be the D (6 bases). The CDR3 is 15 amino acids. Trimming took off 4 bases at V and 0 bases at J, with 13 bases between the two ends. CDR1 and CDR2 from the germline V gene are SGHRS and YFSETQ. In DNA form, the CDR3 reads TGCGCCAGCAGCCTAATAAGGGGGAACCAAGAGACCCAGTACTTC. Translating it yields CASSLIRGNQETQYF.

This clonotype was recorded many times. V and J are TRBV5-1 and TRBJ2-7; D may match TRBD1 or TRBD2 (5 bases each). Trimming shortened V by 4 bases and J by 4 bases, and 21 bases separated the two germline ends. This CDR3 is built from 16 residues. Per germline, CDR1 SGHRS and CDR2 YFSETQ. The CDR3 protein is CASSTATGTGKYEQYF. CDR3 sequence (DNA): TGCGCCAGCAGCACCGCTACCGGGACGGGGAAATACGAGCAGTACTTC.

V is TRBV15 and J is TRBJ1-3; 7 positions agree with TRBD1. Germline CDR1 is LNHNV and CDR2 is YYDKDF (reference sequence). The V gene end was trimmed by 3 bases and the J gene end by 4 bases; junction bases not matched to a gene: 12. CDR3 size: 17 residues. The CDR3 region has the DNA TGTGCCACCAGCAGGGTCTCTAGTGGGACAGTAGGAAACACCATATATTTT. Protein sequence: CATSRVSSGTVGNTIYF.

This clonotype was detected only a few times. The J gene is TRBJ2-1, the V gene TRBV28; TRBD1 might be the D (6 bases). Trimming left V 3 bases short and J 7 bases short, with 10 bases between. CDR3 size: 13 residues. Germline V gene data show CDR1 as MDHEN and CDR2 as SYDVKM. CDR3 region: CASSFYRENEQFF. CDR3 coding DNA: TGTGCCAGCAGTTTCTACAGGGAAAATGAGCAGTTCTTC.

This clonotype was recorded a few times. The CDR3 reads CSVLRQGVTGELFF. CDR3 DNA: TGCAGCGTTTTAAGGCAGGGAGTCACCGGGGAGCTGTTTTTT. The chain has TRBV29-1 and TRBJ2-2; either TRBD1 or TRBD2 may fit D (5 bases each). The V gene lost 5 bases and the J gene lost 4 bases, with 14 bases spanning the gap. Per germline, CDR1 SQVTM and CDR2 ANQGSEA. CDR3 length equals 14 residues.

The chain carries TRBV5-4 and TRBJ2-3, with D unresolved. The V gene lost 6 bases and the J gene lost 2 bases, with 13 bases spanning the gap. This CDR3 is 14 amino acids long. Germline-derived CDR1 and CDR2 are SGHNT and YYREEE (reference sequence). CDR3 residues: CASTERGNTDTQYF. The CDR3 coding sequence is TGTGCCAGCACTGAACGAGGAAACACAGATACGCAGTATTTT.

This clonotype was observed a handful of times. The chain employs TRBV20-1 and TRBJ2-1, with a weak D call TRBD2 (6 bases). V lost 3 bases to trimming and J lost 1 base, with 19 bases between them. In germline, CDR1 is DFQATT, CDR2 SNEGSKA (reference sequence). The CDR3 extends over 17 amino acids. The CDR3 here is CSARNTGGSGSYNEQFF. In nucleotides, the CDR3 is TGCAGTGCTAGGAACACCGGAGGGAGTGGTTCCTACAATGAGCAGTTCTTC.

This clonotype has just a few counts. V is TRBV3-1 and J is TRBJ1-6; D gene ambiguous. Trimming left V 1 base short and J 7 bases short, with 11 bases between. Germline CDR1 is LGHDT and CDR2 is YNNKEL (reference sequence). This CDR3 region has 15 residues. For the CDR3, the DNA is TGTGCCAGCAGCCAAGCCTCTGTACAAAATTCACCCCTCCACTTT. Its translation is CASSQASVQNSPLHF.

This clonotype was detected a few times. The chain recombines TRBV7-9 with TRBJ1-5, with 7 bases lining up with TRBD1. CDR1 is SEHNR, CDR2 FQNEAQ, per germline (reference sequence). J lost 1 base, V lost 5 bases, and 2 bases had no gene match. This CDR3 has 14 residues. The CDR3, as DNA: TGTGCCAGCAGCATGACAGGGAGCAATCAGCCCCAGCATTTT. Translating it yields CASSMTGSNQPQHF.

CDR3 protein: CASSLAPEDTGELFF. The CDR3 bases are TGTGCCAGCAGTTTAGCGCCTGAGGACACCGGGGAGCTGTTTTTT. The chain recombines TRBV12-3 or TRBV12-4 with TRBJ2-2, with D unresolved. The CDR3 runs 15 residues. The germline V and J ends were trimmed by 0 bases and 3 bases, with 8 bases remaining between them.

This clonotype showed up just a few times. The chain recombines TRBV2 with TRBJ2-4; D perhaps matches TRBD2 (5 bases). The CDR3 runs to 12 residues. Trimming removed 3 bases at V and 13 bases at J, with 13 bases between. The V gene's germline CDR1 is SNHLY and CDR2 FYNNEI. In DNA, the CDR3 is TGTGCCAGCAGTGATACGGCCAGGAGGCAGTACTTC. It is translated as CASSDTARRQYF.

V and J are TRBV24-1 and TRBJ2-3; tentatively, D is TRBD1 or TRBD2 (7 bases each). V lost 1 base and J lost 6, with 13 bases in between. The CDR3 has 15 residues. Germline CDR1 reads KGHDR; CDR2 reads SFDVKD. CDR3 DNA sequence: TGTGCCACCAGTGATTTCGGGCAGGGGGGGGATACGCAGTATTTT. As protein: CATSDFGQGGDTQYF.